The 4 T cell receptor beta chains presented below share a single source sample, sequenced in a study of tissue T cells after allogeneic stem cell transplantation. Sequenced by immunoSEQ multiplex PCR; TCRdb stores in-frame clones only, minus some. The sample lists 6,200 or so clones; around 70% were seen once. The sequencing used tissue from the rectum, collected at autopsy. The receptors were gathered from a woman between 18 and 50 years old with breast cancer.

The rearrangement uses TRBV6-5 and TRBJ1-2; 9 bases line up with TRBD1. V was clipped by 5 bases and J by 4 bases; unmatched bases: 8. The CDR3 length is 15 residues. CDR1 is MNHEY and CDR2 is SVGAGI in the germline V gene. The CDR3 coding sequence is TGTGCCAGCAGTAGCGACAGGGGGAGTAGCTATGGCTACACCTTC. Amino acids: CASSSDRGSSYGYTF.

In this sample, this clone is large. This chain joins TRBV6-4 and TRBJ2-1; the D gene is possibly TRBD1 (6 bases). Per the germline V gene, CDR1 is MRHNA and CDR2 is SNTAGT. The CDR3 totals 14 residues. V gave up 6 bases and J gave up 9 bases, with 18 bases separating them. Here the CDR3 DNA reads TGTGCCAGCAGGGAAACAGGGAACTCCGGTGAGCAGTTCTTC. Its translation: CASRETGNSGEQFF.

This clone was counted a single time. J is TRBJ2-5 and V is TRBV12-3 or TRBV12-4; D might be TRBD2 (5 bases). Trimming removed 7 bases from V and 5 bases from J, with 14 bases in between. The CDR3 totals 13 residues. The CDR3: CASTLGVSETQYF. DNA for the CDR3: TGTGCCAGCACCCTGGGAGTTTCGGAGACCCAGTACTTC.

This chain connects TRBV30 to TRBJ1-2, with D unclear. Per the germline V gene, CDR1 is GTSNPN and CDR2 is SVGIG (reference sequence). The CDR3 consists of 11 residues. The germline V and J ends were trimmed by 2 bases and 4 bases, with 5 bases remaining between them. The CDR3 coding sequence is TGTGCCTGGAGTTGGGTCTATGGCTACACCTTC. This translates into CAWSWVYGYTF.